The clone carrying this TCR beta chain was seen more than once but under ten times. As yet, its antigen is unknown. Each CDR3 protein is one row after TCRdb ran MiXCR on the reads. The data show 550,000 to 700,000 distinct CDR3 sequences, with 40% seen just once and 48% held by the top ten. This sample is part of a study of T cell repertoires in cytomegalovirus infection. General study results and limits: The ex vivo response was dominated by HLA-C-restricted CMV-specific TCR beta clonotypes. CMV carriers with the relevant HLA were identified by cumulative public TCR beta family frequency.

The sequence derives from a human donor in good health (CMV status not recorded). Some clones in this sample may be carry-over from other donors' samples. Here the sequenced sample was cultured PBMCs, taken from culture after CMV antigen stimulation.

CDR3 sequence reads: CASSLGTHTGELFF. CDR3 in DNA: TGTGCCAGCAGTTTAGGGACACACACCGGGGAGCTGTTTTTT. The J gene is TRBJ2-2, the V gene TRBV12-3 or TRBV12-4; TRBD1 is a possible D gene (5 bases). The CDR3 spans 14 residues. V lost 1 base to trimming and J lost 3 bases, with 6 bases between them.